This record looks at one T cell receptor (beta chain) sequence and its context. The data derive from a study of blood T cells in healthy people across ages. The authors isolated at least 7 million PBMCs per sample. The use of a sample-barcoded 5' primer and a J-beta primer mix characterized a second PCR of about 6 to 12 cycles. TCRdb re-called the 5' RACE reads with MiXCR, one entry per CDR3 protein. The sample holds around 1,700,000 distinct CDR3 sequences; about 28% are singletons and the top ten take 7.7%. The sequenced sample was blood. The sequence derives from a woman aged 25 to 39 in good health.

The CDR3 bases are TGCAGTGCTAGGGGGACAGGGTCCTACAATGAGCAGTTCTTC. This gives the protein CSARGTGSYNEQFF. The chain employs TRBV20-1 and TRBJ2-1; 9 bases line up with TRBD1. J was trimmed by 1 base and V by 3 bases; bases with no gene match: 1. The CDR3 runs 14 residues. Germline V gene lookup returns CDR1 DFQATT and CDR2 SNEGSKA (reference sequence).